This T cell receptor beta chain was found in a study of patients and donors after allogeneic stem cell transplantation. Trimming removed 4 bases from V and 5 bases from J, with 12 bases in between. The CDR3 has 13 amino acids. Looked up from germline, CDR1 is MNHNS and CDR2 is SASEGT. TCRdb independently ran MiXCR on the RT-PCR reads; one entry per CDR3 protein. The sample has about a million distinct CDR3 sequences; approximately 18% are singletons. Material for sequencing was blood, either unsorted or a sorted T cell fraction (not recorded which). This chain connects TRBV6-1 to TRBJ2-7; D is perhaps TRBD1 (6 bases). The source of this sequence is a human donor who was either an allogeneic HSCT recipient or a stem cell or donor lymphocyte infusion donor (not recorded which). It is not recorded whose cells these are; they may come from a transplant donor. CDR3 in amino acids: CASSGQGFHEQYF. The CDR3 DNA reads TGTGCCAGCAGTGGCCAGGGGTTCCACGAGCAGTACTTC.